This record looks at one TCR beta chain sequence and its context. The data were taken from a study of blood T cell repertoires in COVID-19. This CDR3 comprises 16 residues. The germline gives CDR1 SGHTA, CDR2 FQGTGA. V shed 0 bases and J 3 bases; nucleotides not matched to a gene: 2. Profiling relied on immunoSEQ multiplex PCR, and the TCRdb table lists in-frame clones only, not all of them. The sample shows 150,000 to 250,000 clones, roughly 80% of them seen only once. The chain uses TRBV7-3 and TRBJ2-2; 9 nucleotides line up with TRBD2. This receptor was obtained from a man between 35 and 55 years old who had recovered from COVID-19. What was sequenced was PBMCs or T cells enriched from blood (not recorded which). In DNA form, the CDR3 reads TGTGCCAGCAGCTTAACTAGCGGGGGTTACACCGGGGAGCTGTTTTTT. It translates to CASSLTSGGYTGELFF.